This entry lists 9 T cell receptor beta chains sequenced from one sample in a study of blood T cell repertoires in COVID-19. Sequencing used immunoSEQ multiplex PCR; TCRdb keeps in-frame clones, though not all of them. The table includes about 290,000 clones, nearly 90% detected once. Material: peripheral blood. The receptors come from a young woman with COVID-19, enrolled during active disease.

DNA of the CDR3: TGTGCCAGCTCACCCACGTCCGGTGGGGACAGGGAGAACTATGGCTACACCTTC. Amino acids: CASSPTSGGDRENYGYTF. The rearrangement joins TRBV18 to TRBJ1-2, with 9 bases lining up with TRBD1. Germline CDR1 and CDR2: KGHSH and LQKENI. Unmatched junction bases numbered 13, after V lost 3 bases and J lost 2 bases. The CDR3 has 18 residues.

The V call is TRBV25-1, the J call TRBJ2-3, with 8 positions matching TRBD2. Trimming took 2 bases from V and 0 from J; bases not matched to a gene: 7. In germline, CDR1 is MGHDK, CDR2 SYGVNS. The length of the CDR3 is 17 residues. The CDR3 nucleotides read TGTGCCAGCAGTGAACGCCCAGCGGGGGCTAGCACAGATACGCAGTATTTT. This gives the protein CASSERPAGASTDTQYF. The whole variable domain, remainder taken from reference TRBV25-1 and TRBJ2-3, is EADIYQTPRYLVIGTGKKITLECSQTMGHDKMYWYQQDPGMELHLIHYSYGVNSTEKGDLSSESTVSRIRTEHFPLTLESARPSHTSQYLCASSERPAGASTDTQYFGPGTRLTVL.

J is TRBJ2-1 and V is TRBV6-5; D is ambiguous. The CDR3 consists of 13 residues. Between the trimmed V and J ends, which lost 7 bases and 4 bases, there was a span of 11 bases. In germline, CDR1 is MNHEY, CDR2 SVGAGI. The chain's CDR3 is CASKLGRYNEQFF. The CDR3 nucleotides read TGTGCCAGCAAATTGGGCCGGTACAATGAGCAGTTCTTC.

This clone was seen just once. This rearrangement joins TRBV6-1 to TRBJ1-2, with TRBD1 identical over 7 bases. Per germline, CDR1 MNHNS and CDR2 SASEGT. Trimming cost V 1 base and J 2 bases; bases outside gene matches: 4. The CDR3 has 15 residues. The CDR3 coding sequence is TGTGCCAGCAGTGAAGGACAGGGAACCAACTATGGCTACACCTTC. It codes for CASSEGQGTNYGYTF.

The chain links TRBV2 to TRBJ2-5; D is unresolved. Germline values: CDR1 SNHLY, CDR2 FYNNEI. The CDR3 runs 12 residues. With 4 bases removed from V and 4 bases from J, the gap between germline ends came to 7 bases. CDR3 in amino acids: CASSVMRETQYF. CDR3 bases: TGTGCCAGCAGTGTGATGCGAGAGACCCAGTACTTC.

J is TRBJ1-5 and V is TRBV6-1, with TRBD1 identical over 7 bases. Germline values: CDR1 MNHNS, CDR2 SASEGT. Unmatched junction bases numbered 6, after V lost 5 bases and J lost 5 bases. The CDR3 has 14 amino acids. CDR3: CASSYGTVHQPQHF. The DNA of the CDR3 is TGTGCCAGCAGTTATGGGACAGTTCATCAGCCCCAGCATTTT.

CDR3 amino acids: CASSPNWEGEQFF. The DNA of the CDR3 is TGTGCCAGCAGCCCCAACTGGGAGGGGGAGCAGTTCTTC. J is TRBJ2-1 and V is TRBV7-9; 7 nucleotides agree with TRBD2. Germline loops: CDR1 SEHNR, CDR2 FQNEAQ (reference sequence). Trimming cost V 5 bases and J 10 bases; bases outside gene matches: 8. The CDR3 runs 13 residues.

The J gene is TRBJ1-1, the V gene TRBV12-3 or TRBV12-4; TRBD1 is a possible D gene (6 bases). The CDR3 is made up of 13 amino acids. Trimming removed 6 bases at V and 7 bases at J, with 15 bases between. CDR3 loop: CASSRGTPNEAFF. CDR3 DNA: TGTGCCAGCAGCAGAGGGACACCAAATGAAGCTTTCTTT.

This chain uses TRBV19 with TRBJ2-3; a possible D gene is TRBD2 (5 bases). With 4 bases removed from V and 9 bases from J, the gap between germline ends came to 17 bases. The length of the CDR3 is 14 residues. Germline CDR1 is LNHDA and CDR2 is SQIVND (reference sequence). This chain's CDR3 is CASSTPGSGLTQYF. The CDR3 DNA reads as TGTGCCAGTAGTACACCGGGGAGCGGATTGACGCAGTATTTT.